These 25 T cell receptor beta chains share one sample of origin, sequenced in a study of T cells in Graves' hyperthyroidism and ophthalmopathy. Researchers took RNA transcripts and amplified the TCR beta CDR3 regions from them. Using the HTBI primer set, a first-round RT-PCR was run on the TCR CDR3. TCRdb used MiXCR to reprocess the multiplex PCR reads, holding one entry per CDR3 protein. The table shows about 59,000 distinct CDR3 sequences, with roughly 58% occurring only once. Sequenced sample: blood. The origin of the receptors is a woman in her sixties or seventies with Graves' ophthalmopathy.

The V call is TRBV19, the J call TRBJ2-1; tentatively, D is TRBD2 (5 bases). V was clipped by 7 bases and J by 4 bases, with 14 bases between them. CDR3 length: 14 amino acids. The germline V gene has CDR1 LNHDA and CDR2 SQIVND (reference sequence). The CDR3 DNA follows: TGTGCCAGTAACCCGCCGGGGTCTTACAATGAGCAGTTCTTC. Protein sequence: CASNPPGSYNEQFF.

The CDR3 region is CASSSAGGPHYGYTF. The CDR3 nucleotides read TGCGCCAGCAGCTCCGCAGGGGGCCCGCACTATGGCTACACCTTC. The chain uses TRBV5-1 and TRBJ1-2, with TRBD1 matching 8 bases. The V segment lost 3 bases and the J segment 3 bases; nucleotides outside the gene matches: 7. The CDR3 consists of 15 residues. Germline assignment: CDR1 SGHRS and CDR2 YFSETQ.

This clonotype was counted at least ten times. This sequence joins TRBV5-1 and TRBJ2-7; maybe TRBD2 (6 bases). CDR1 is SGHRS and CDR2 is YFSETQ in the germline V gene. Trimming took off 0 bases at V and 0 bases at J, with 13 bases between the two ends. The CDR3 totals 16 residues. Here the CDR3 reads CASSLDGSGLSYEQYF. The CDR3 DNA is TGCGCCAGCAGCTTGGACGGGAGTGGGCTCTCCTACGAGCAGTACTTC.

A remark on this clonotype: With a much larger clone just one base away, this may be a read error. The V call is TRBV20-1, the J call TRBJ2-3; 12 bases match TRBD2. This CDR3 contains 16 residues. CDR1 DFQATT and CDR2 SNEGSKA come from the germline V gene (reference sequence). As DNA, the CDR3 is TGCCGCGGGGCTAGCGGGGGGGGGCCAAGCACAGATACGCAGTATTTT. Translating gives CRGASGGGPSTDTQYF.

This rearrangement joins TRBV5-1 to TRBJ2-7; 7 nucleotides align to TRBD2. Germline V gene data show CDR1 as SGHRS and CDR2 as YFSETQ. The CDR3 runs to 12 residues. With 7 bases clipped from V and 6 bases from J, the junction kept 7 bases outside the gene matches. CDR3 coding DNA: TGCGCCAGCGGCTGGGAGGGCGGCGAGCAGTACTTC. It translates to CASGWEGGEQYF. Full variable domain (missing parts from reference TRBV5-1 and TRBJ2-7): KAGVTQTPRYLIKTRGQQVTLSCSPISGHRSVSWYQQTPGQGLQFLFEYFSETQRNKGNFPGRFSGRQFSNSRSEMNVSTLELGDSALYLCASGWEGGEQYFGPGTRLTVT.

This clonotype appeared many times. This chain uses TRBV6-2 or TRBV6-3 with TRBJ2-7; D assignment may be TRBD1 or TRBD2 (5 bases each). The CDR3 loop spans 13 amino acids. Between the trimmed V and J ends, which lost 6 bases and 5 bases, there was a span of 14 bases. The germline CDR1 and CDR2 sequences are MNHEY and SVGEGT. CDR3 residues: CASSRSMGDEQYF. Written as DNA, the CDR3 is TGTGCCAGCAGCCGATCGATGGGGGACGAGCAGTACTTC.

This chain connects TRBV7-9 to TRBJ2-3; 9 bases align to TRBD1. The CDR3 is 15 residues long. Trimming took 0 bases from V and 4 from J; bases not matched to a gene: 2. Germline CDR1 SEHNR, CDR2 FQNEAQ (reference sequence). The CDR3 coding sequence is TGTGCCAGCAGCTTAGCCGGGACAGGGTCAGATACGCAGTATTTT. Residues: CASSLAGTGSDTQYF.

V is TRBV10-2 and J is TRBJ2-1, with 12 bases aligning to TRBD2. Germline CDR1 WSHSY, CDR2 SAAADI. The CDR3 extends over 19 amino acids. Trimming cost V 6 bases and J 0 bases; bases outside gene matches: 12. Written as DNA, the CDR3 is TGCGCCAGCAGCCAACCCCGACTAGCGGGAGTTAGCTCCTACAATGAGCAGTTCTTC. It is translated as CASSQPRLAGVSSYNEQFF.

This clonotype appeared many times. The CDR3 sequence: CASSPGRLVSYNEQFF. CDR3 bases: TGTGCCAGCAGCCCGGGTAGACTAGTCTCCTACAATGAGCAGTTCTTC. The rearrangement joins TRBV7-9 to TRBJ2-1; tentatively, D is TRBD2 (6 bases). Trimming took 5 bases from V and 0 from J, leaving 14 bases between them. Per germline, CDR1 SEHNR and CDR2 FQNEAQ (reference sequence). This CDR3 contains 16 residues. The full variable domain, rest sourced from reference TRBV7-9 and TRBJ2-1, is DTGVSQNPRHKITKRGQNVTFRCDPISEHNRLYWYRQTLGQGPEFLTYFQNEAQLEKSRLLSDRFSAERPKGSFSTLEIQRTEQGDSAMYLCASSPGRLVSYNEQFFGPGTRLTVL.

The chain couples TRBV24-1 to TRBJ2-7, with a tentative D call TRBD2 (5 bases). V was trimmed by 8 bases and J by 4 bases, leaving 5 bases between them. Germline-derived CDR1 and CDR2 are KGHDR and SFDVKD. This CDR3 comprises 10 residues. The chain's CDR3 is CATTGYEQYF. CDR3 nucleotide sequence: TGTGCCACCACGGGGTACGAGCAGTACTTC.

This clonotype came up once. The chain has TRBV6-2 or TRBV6-3 and TRBJ2-1; no clear D gene. The CDR3 loop spans 16 amino acids. V was shortened by 0 bases and J by 2 bases, with 11 bases between the two germline ends. The germline V gene has CDR1 MNHEY and CDR2 SVGEGT. DNA of the CDR3: TGTGCCAGCAGTTACTCGACGCAGAGCCCCTACAATGAGCAGTTCTTC. This translates into CASSYSTQSPYNEQFF.

This clonotype was observed a few times. This CDR3 fails to terminate in the conserved phenylalanine or tryptophan, so it likely reflects a read error. The V gene is TRBV5-1, the J gene TRBJ1-2; 7 nucleotides line up with TRBD1. V was pared by 0 bases and J by 2 bases, with 4 bases of the junction left unmatched. This CDR3 spans 15 amino acids. Germline V gene sequence: CDR1 SGHRS, CDR2 YFSETQ. CDR3 protein: CASSLVGTANYGYTY. The CDR3 nucleotides read TGCGCCAGCAGCTTGGTCGGGACAGCGAACTATGGCTACACCTAC.

As for this clonotype: One base away lies a much larger clone, so this may be a sequencing read error. This chain joins TRBV4-3 and TRBJ2-5; 10 bases are shared with TRBD2. CDR3 length equals 15 residues. Germline CDR1 LGHNA, CDR2 YSLEER. CDR3 in DNA: TGCGTCAGCAGCCAGAGATGGGCTAGCGGGGGGACCCAGTACTTC. Its protein product is CVSSQRWASGGTQYF.

This clonotype was found many times. V gene TRBV20-1 combines with J gene TRBJ2-1; 7 nucleotides agree with TRBD1. The ends lost 6 bases at V and 3 bases at J; junction bases unmatched: 2. Germline CDR1 and CDR2: DFQATT and SNEGSKA (reference sequence). This CDR3 is 12 amino acids long. DNA for the CDR3: TGCAGTGCAGGGGGCCTCTACAATGAGCAGTTCTTC. Its protein is CSAGGLYNEQFF.

This clonotype was seen ten or more times. V gene TRBV5-1 combines with J gene TRBJ1-6; tentative D call: TRBD1 (5 bases). Germline CDR1 SGHRS, CDR2 YFSETQ. Trimming stripped 1 base from V and 6 bases from J, with 8 bases between. The CDR3 runs to 14 residues. CDR3 nucleotides: TGCGCCAGCAGCTTGTGGACACTTAATTCACCCCTCCACTTT. It is translated as CASSLWTLNSPLHF. The variable domain in full, with the rest retrieved from reference TRBV5-1 and TRBJ1-6, is KAGVTQTPRYLIKTRGQQVTLSCSPISGHRSVSWYQQTPGQGLQFLFEYFSETQRNKGNFPGRFSGRQFSNSRSEMNVSTLELGDSALYLCASSLWTLNSPLHFGNGTRLTVT.

In its sample, this clonotype is medium-sized. The rearrangement links TRBV10-1 to TRBJ2-5; no reliable D call. V lost 4 bases and J lost 0, with 6 bases in between. The CDR3 totals 13 residues. Germline V lookup: CDR1 WNHNN, CDR2 SYGVQD (reference sequence). The CDR3 DNA follows: TGCGCCAGCAGTGGAACAGACCAAGAGACCCAGTACTTC. This encodes CASSGTDQETQYF.

This clonotype was seen at least ten times. The chain recombines TRBV5-6 with TRBJ1-1; TRBD1 matches 8 bases. This CDR3 is 17 amino acids long. Germline lookup yields CDR1 SGHDT and CDR2 YYEEEE. Trimming took 0 bases from V and 4 from J; bases not matched to a gene: 11. CDR3 in DNA: TGTGCCAGCAGCTTGGTTCTGGGGGCGGACAGGGTCACTGAAGCTTTCTTT. Translating gives CASSLVLGADRVTEAFF.

Comment on this clonotype: Its ends do not fully match the called genes, so a read error is possible. The chain carries TRBV6-4 and TRBJ2-5; 15 bases agree with TRBD2. Germline assignment: CDR1 MRHNA and CDR2 SNTAGT. This CDR3 region has 16 residues. CDR3 nucleotides: TGTACCAGTCAGGGACTAGCGGGGGGCGTTCTAGAGACCCAGTACTTC. Its protein is CTSQGLAGGVLETQYF.

This clonotype showed up many times. The chain combines TRBV7-8 with TRBJ2-3; TRBD2 aligns across 14 bases. Looked up from germline, CDR1 is SGHVS and CDR2 is FQNEAQ. This CDR3 region has 14 residues. V gave up 5 bases and J gave up 8 bases; unmatched junction bases: 3. This CDR3 is CASSPGTSGSTQYF. The DNA for the CDR3 is TGTGCCAGCAGCCCCGGGACTAGCGGGAGTACGCAGTATTTT.

The J gene is TRBJ2-6, the V gene TRBV2, with 13 bases lining up with TRBD2. Germline CDR1 is SNHLY and CDR2 is FYNNEI. The CDR3 has 17 residues. Trimming at V came to 7 bases and at J to 8 bases, leaving 11 bases not matched to a gene. In DNA, the CDR3 is TGTGCCAGCACCAAGGGACTAGCGGGACAGGGGACCAACGTCCTGACTTTC. Residues: CASTKGLAGQGTNVLTF.

This clonotype occurred a few times. This chain joins TRBV28 and TRBJ2-7; D gene uncertain. Deletions cut 5 bases from V and 10 bases from J, with 6 bases between. CDR3 size: 9 residues. Per germline, CDR1 MDHEN and CDR2 SYDVKM. The CDR3: CASSLEQYF. The CDR3, as DNA: TGTGCCAGCAGTCTCGAACAGTACTTC.

The chain uses TRBV24-1 and TRBJ1-1; 7 nucleotides match TRBD1. The CDR3 length is 13 residues. From germline, CDR1 is KGHDR and CDR2 SFDVKD. V was clipped by 2 bases and J by 9 bases; unmatched bases: 5. This chain's CDR3 is CATSDWDRSQAFF. In nucleotides, the CDR3 is TGTGCCACCAGTGATTGGGACAGAAGTCAAGCTTTCTTT.

The chain recombines TRBV10-3 with TRBJ2-3; 8 bases line up with TRBD2. The CDR3 loop spans 13 amino acids. Trimming at V came to 4 bases and at J to 4 bases, leaving 1 base not matched to a gene. From germline, CDR1 is ENHRY and CDR2 SYGVKD. CDR3 nucleotide sequence: TGTGCCATCAGTGGCGGGAGGTCAGATACGCAGTATTTT. Its protein is CAISGGRSDTQYF.

This clonotype was counted once. The chain recombines TRBV29-1 with TRBJ2-3, with 9 bases lining up with TRBD2. Germline-derived CDR1 and CDR2 are SQVTM and ANQGSEA. The CDR3 contains 14 residues. Trimming took 4 bases from V and 0 from J; bases not matched to a gene: 2. The CDR3 sequence: CSVVTSGSTDTQYF. The CDR3 DNA is TGCAGCGTTGTAACTAGCGGGAGCACAGATACGCAGTATTTT.

In its sample, this clonotype was seen many times. The V and J genes are TRBV6-2 or TRBV6-3 and TRBJ2-7; no definite D call. From germline, CDR1 is MNHEY and CDR2 SVGEGT. This CDR3 contains 14 residues. V lost 2 bases and J 0 bases, leaving 8 bases between the germline ends. This CDR3 reads CASSYGWFSYEQYF. The DNA for the CDR3 is TGTGCCAGCAGTTACGGTTGGTTCTCCTACGAGCAGTACTTC.